This TCR beta chain was retrieved from a study of blood T cell repertoires in COVID-19 (dated by TCRdb to 2018 to 2021). Looking at the study overall: Samples from collaborators originated in the United States, Italy and Spain and spanned both the acute and convalescent phases of COVID-19. The prospective study material was composed of cDNA or gDNA derived from T cells, B-cell-depleted T cells, or PBMCs. The dataset comprised deeply sampled blood TCRbeta repertoires from subjects exposed to, actively infected with, or recovered from COVID-19. The repertoires were made available in a free public database intended to serve as a resource for research on the immune response to SARS-CoV-2. Samples were obtained from the ongoing ImmuneRACE study (first 160 participants) and from 950 to 1,500 subjects provided by 6 global collaborators. Sample metadata almost always included a de-identified subject ID, COVID-19 status, age in years and sex. Where HLA class I and class II types were available, the types were taken from metadata supplied by the sample provider, not from assay-based typing.

TCRbeta CDR3 regions were amplified from genomic DNA using the immunoSEQ Assay, a bias-controlled multiplex PCR. In the original analysis: The number of nucleated cells in each sample was estimated from the amplification of reference gene primers within the assay. To quantify the absolute abundance of each unique TCRbeta CDR3 rearrangement, sequence reads were collapsed and filtered. For each sample, productive Simpson clonality was calculated as the square root of Simpson's diversity index over productive rearrangements. TCRdb retrieved this table from immuneACCESS and kept in-frame rearrangements only. Not all clones are present; in checked studies, unresolved V genes account for under half, and no reason is known for the remainder. V, J and clone size are taken as reported in that table, and D and trimming were inferred from the DNA itself. In this sample the table shows under 200,000 clones, about 89% of which occur a single time. The biggest ten clones account for 2.5% to 4% of the sample.

Reading from cysteine to phenylalanine, the CDR3 counts 15 amino acids. The entry retains the CDR3 DNA only, 45 bases that are in frame from base 1. Per the germline V gene (reference sequence), SEHNR is the CDR1 and FQNEAQ is the CDR2. Between the V and J ends, shortened by 5 bases and 1 base respectively, the junction contains 14 bases. With regard to this clone: What antigen it recognizes has not been identified. The sample holds no much larger clone one base away, and base qualities are not on file.

General study outcomes and caveats: How much clinical and demographic metadata was included differed by source and by participant, and the metadata was provided uncurated.

Each collaborating institution followed its own protocols to collect whole blood in K2EDTA tubes. For TCRbeta analysis, collaborators shipped samples as frozen whole blood, isolated PBMCs, or DNA extracted from either of those sample types. The chain is assembled from TRBV7-9 and TRBJ2-5; a tentative D match to TRBD2 spans 6 bases. Sequencing was done on a sample of peripheral blood. This TCR was recovered from a man in his 70s with acute or convalescent COVID-19. The sequenced DNA is TGTGCCAGCAGCCGGGGGTCCGAGTTCCAAGAGACCCAGTACTTC. This codes for CASSRGSEFQETQYF.